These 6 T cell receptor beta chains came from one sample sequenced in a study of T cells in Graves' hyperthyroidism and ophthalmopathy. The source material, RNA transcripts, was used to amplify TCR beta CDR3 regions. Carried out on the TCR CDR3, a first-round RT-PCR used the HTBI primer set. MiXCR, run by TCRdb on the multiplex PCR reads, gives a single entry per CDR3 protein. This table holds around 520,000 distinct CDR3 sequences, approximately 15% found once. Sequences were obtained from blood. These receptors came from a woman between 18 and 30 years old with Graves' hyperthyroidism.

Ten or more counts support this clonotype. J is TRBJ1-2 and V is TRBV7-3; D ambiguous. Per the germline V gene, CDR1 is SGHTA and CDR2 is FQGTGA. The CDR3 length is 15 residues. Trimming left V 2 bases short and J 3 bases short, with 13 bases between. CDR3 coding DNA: TGTGCCAGCAGCTTAGACGGGTCAGGCGACTATGGCTACACCTTC. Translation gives CASSLDGSGDYGYTF.

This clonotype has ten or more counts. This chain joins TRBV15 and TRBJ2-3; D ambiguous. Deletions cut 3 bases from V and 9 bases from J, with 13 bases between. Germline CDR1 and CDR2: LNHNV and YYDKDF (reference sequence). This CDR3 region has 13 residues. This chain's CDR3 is CATSREITATQYF. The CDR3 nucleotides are TGTGCCACCAGCAGGGAGATAACGGCAACGCAGTATTTT. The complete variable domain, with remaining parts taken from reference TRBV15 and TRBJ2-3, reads DAMVIQNPRYQVTQFGKPVTLSCSQTLNHNVMYWYQQKSSQAPKLLFHYYDKDFNNEADTPDNFQSRRPNTSFCFLDIRSPGLGDTAMYLCATSREITATQYFGPGTRLTVL.

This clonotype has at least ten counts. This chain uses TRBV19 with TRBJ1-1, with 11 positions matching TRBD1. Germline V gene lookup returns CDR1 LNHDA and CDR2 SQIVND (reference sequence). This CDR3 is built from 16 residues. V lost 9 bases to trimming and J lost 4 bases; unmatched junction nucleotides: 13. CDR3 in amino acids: CASTPGTGGFGTEAFF. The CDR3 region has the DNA TGTGCCAGCACCCCCGGGACAGGGGGTTTTGGCACTGAAGCTTTCTTT.

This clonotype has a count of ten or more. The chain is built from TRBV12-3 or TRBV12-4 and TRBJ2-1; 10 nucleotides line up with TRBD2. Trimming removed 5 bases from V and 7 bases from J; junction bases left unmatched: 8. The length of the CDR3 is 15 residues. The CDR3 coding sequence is TGTGCCAGCAGTCCCCCGGCTAGCGGGGGTAATGAGCAGTTCTTC. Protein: CASSPPASGGNEQFF.

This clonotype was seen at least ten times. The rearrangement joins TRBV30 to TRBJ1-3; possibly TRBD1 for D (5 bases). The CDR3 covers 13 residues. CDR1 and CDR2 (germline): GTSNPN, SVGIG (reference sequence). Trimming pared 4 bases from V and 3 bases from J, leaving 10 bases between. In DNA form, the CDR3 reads TGTGCCTGGACCGGGACTTATGGAAACACCATATATTTT. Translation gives CAWTGTYGNTIYF.

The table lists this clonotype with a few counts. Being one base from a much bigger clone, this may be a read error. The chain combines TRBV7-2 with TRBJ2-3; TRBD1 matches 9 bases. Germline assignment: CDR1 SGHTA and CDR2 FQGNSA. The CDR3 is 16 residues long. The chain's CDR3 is CASSRTGTGNTGTQYF. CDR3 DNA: TGTGCCAGCAGCCGGACCGGGACAGGGAACACAGGTACGCAGTATTTT.